This TCR beta chain came from a study of T cells in Graves' hyperthyroidism and ophthalmopathy. V was clipped by 2 bases and J by 3 bases, with 21 bases between them. CDR1 is MNHEY and CDR2 is SVGAGI in the germline V gene. CDR3 size: 18 residues. Overall study results and limits: Ophthalmopathy onset followed model prediction by a median about 6.5 months. Most expanded thyroid clonotypes above 0.001 also appeared in blood.

Under 3 months was the duration of disease in ophthalmopathy patients, who also had a Clinical Activity Score of at least 3 and a NOSPECS grade of at least 4. Reasons for excluding patients were uncontrolled infection, other autoimmune disease, pregnancy or lactation. RNA transcripts provided the source from which TCR beta CDR3 regions were amplified. TCR CDR3 underwent first-round RT-PCR with the HTBI primer set. TCRdb called the multiplex PCR reads again in MiXCR, with one record for every CDR3 protein. The table lists about 640,000 distinct CDR3 sequences, around 21% of them singletons. As regards this clonotype: Its cognate antigen is unknown.

The V gene is TRBV6-5, the J gene TRBJ2-3, with D perhaps matching TRBD1 or TRBD2 (8 bases each). The specimen was blood. The sequence derives from a man aged 25 to 40 with Graves' ophthalmopathy. The CDR3 nucleotides read TGTGCCAGCAGTTACCGCGAGCGGGGGCAGGGGGCGACAGATACGCAGTATTTT. Its protein is CASSYRERGQGATDTQYF.